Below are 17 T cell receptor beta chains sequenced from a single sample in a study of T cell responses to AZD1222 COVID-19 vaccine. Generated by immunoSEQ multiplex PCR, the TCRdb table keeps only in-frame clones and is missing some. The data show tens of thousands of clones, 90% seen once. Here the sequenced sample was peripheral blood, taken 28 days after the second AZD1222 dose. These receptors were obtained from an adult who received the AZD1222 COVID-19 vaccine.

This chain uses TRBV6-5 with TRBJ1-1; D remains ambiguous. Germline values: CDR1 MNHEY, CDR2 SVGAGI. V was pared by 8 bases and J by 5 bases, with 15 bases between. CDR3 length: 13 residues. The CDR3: CASAREDWTEAFF. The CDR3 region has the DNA TGTGCCAGCGCCAGAGAGGACTGGACTGAAGCTTTCTTT.

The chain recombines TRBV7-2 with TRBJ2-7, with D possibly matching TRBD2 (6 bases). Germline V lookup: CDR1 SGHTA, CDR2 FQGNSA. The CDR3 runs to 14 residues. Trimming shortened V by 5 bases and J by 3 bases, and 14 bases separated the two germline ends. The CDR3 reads CASSLNPGDYEQYF. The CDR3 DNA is TGTGCCAGCAGCCTTAATCCGGGGGACTACGAGCAGTACTTC.

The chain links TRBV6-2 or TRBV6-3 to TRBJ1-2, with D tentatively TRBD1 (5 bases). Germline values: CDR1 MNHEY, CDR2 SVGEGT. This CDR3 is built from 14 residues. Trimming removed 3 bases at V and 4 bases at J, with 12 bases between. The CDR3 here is CASSYGAPSYGYTF. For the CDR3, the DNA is TGTGCCAGCAGTTATGGGGCTCCCTCCTATGGCTACACCTTC.

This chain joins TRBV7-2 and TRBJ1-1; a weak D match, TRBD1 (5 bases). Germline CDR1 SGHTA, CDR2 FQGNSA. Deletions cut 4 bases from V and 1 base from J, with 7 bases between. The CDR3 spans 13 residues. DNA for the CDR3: TGTGCCAGCAGCTGGGACGCGAACACTGAAGCTTTCTTT. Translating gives CASSWDANTEAFF.

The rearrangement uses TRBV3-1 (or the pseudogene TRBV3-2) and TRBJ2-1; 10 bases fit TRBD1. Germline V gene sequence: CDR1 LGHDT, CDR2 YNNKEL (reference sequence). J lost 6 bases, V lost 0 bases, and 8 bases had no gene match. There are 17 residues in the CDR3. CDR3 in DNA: TGTGCCAGCAGCCAAGATGCGGCCGGGACAGGGGCCAATGAGCAGTTCTTC. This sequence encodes CASSQDAAGTGANEQFF.

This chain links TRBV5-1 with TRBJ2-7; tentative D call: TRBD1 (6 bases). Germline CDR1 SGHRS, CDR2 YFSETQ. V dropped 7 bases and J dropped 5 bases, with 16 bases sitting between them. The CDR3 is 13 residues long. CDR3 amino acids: CASGPGTTNEQYF. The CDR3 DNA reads TGCGCCAGCGGCCCAGGGACAACAAACGAGCAGTACTTC.

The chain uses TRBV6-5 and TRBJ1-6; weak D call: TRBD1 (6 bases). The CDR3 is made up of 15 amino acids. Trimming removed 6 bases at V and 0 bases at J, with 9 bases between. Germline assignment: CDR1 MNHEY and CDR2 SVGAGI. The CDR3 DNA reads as TGTGCCAGCAGCCCGACAGGCTCCTATAATTCACCCCTCCACTTT. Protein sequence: CASSPTGSYNSPLHF.

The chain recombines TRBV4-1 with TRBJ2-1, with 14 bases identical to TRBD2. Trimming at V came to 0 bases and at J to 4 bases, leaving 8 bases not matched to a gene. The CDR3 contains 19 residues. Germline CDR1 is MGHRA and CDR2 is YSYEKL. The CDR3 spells CASSQDFGLAGGLYNEQFF. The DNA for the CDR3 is TGCGCCAGCAGCCAAGATTTTGGACTAGCGGGGGGATTATACAATGAGCAGTTCTTC.

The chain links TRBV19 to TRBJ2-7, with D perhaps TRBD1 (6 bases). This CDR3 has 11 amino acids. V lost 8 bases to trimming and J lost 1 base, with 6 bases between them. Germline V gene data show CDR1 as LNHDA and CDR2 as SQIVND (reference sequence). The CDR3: CASGQSYEQYF. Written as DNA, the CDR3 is TGTGCCAGTGGACAGTCCTACGAGCAGTACTTC.

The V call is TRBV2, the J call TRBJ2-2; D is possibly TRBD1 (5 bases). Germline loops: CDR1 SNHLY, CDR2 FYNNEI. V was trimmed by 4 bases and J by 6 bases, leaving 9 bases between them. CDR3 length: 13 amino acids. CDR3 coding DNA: TGTGCCAGCAGTGTGGGGCTGGCCGGGGAGCTGTTTTTT. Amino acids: CASSVGLAGELFF.

The CDR3 spells CASSLWDPPNPEATEAFF. The DNA of the CDR3 is TGTGCCAGCAGCCTCTGGGACCCCCCAAACCCTGAGGCGACTGAAGCTTTCTTT. The chain recombines TRBV11-2 with TRBJ1-1; tentatively, D is TRBD1 (5 bases). Trimming took off 5 bases at V and 5 bases at J, with 27 bases between the two ends. Per the germline V gene, CDR1 is SGHAT and CDR2 is FQNNGV. The CDR3 extends over 18 amino acids.

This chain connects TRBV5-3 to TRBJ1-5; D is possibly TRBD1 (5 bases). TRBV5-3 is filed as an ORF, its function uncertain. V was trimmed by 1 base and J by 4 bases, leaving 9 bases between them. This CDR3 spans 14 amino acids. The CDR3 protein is CARSLTGVNQPQHF. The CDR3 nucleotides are TGTGCCAGAAGCTTGACGGGGGTAAATCAGCCCCAGCATTTT.

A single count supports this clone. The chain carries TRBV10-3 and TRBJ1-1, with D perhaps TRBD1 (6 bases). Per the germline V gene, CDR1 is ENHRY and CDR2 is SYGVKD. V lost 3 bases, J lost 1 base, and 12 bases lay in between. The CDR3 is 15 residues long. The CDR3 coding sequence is TGTGCCATCAGTGAAGCAGGGGCTGCGAACACTGAAGCTTTCTTT. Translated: CAISEAGAANTEAFF.

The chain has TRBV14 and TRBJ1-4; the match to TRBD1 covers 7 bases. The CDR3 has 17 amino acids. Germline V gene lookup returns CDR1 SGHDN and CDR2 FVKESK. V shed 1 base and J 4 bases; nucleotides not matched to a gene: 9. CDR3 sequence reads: CASSQVDPGQLNEKLFF. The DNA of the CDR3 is TGTGCCAGCAGCCAAGTCGACCCGGGACAGCTTAATGAAAAACTGTTTTTT. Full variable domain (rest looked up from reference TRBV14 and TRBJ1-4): EAGVTQFPSHSVIEKGQTVTLRCDPISGHDNLYWYRRVMGKEIKFLLHFVKESKQDESGMPNNRFLAERTGGTYSTLKVQPAELEDSGVYFCASSQVDPGQLNEKLFFGSGTQLSVL.

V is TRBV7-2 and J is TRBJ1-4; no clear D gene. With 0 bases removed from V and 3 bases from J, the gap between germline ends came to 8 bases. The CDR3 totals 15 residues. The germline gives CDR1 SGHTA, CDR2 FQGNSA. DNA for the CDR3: TGTGCCAGCAGCTTAGCCGGCACTTCTAATGAAAAACTGTTTTTT. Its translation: CASSLAGTSNEKLFF.

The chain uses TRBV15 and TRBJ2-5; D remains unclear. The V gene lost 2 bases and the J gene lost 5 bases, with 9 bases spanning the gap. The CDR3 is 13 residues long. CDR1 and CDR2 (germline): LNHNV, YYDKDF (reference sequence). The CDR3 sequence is CATSRRWVETQYF. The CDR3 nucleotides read TGTGCCACCAGCAGAAGGTGGGTTGAGACCCAGTACTTC. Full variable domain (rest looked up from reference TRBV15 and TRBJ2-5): DAMVIQNPRYQVTQFGKPVTLSCSQTLNHNVMYWYQQKSSQAPKLLFHYYDKDFNNEADTPDNFQSRRPNTSFCFLDIRSPGLGDTAMYLCATSRRWVETQYFGPGTRLLVL.

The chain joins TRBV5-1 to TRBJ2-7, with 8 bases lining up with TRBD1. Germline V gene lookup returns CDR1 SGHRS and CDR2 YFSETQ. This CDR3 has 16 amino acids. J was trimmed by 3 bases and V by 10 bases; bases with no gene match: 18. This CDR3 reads CASKEYTGTGLYEQYF. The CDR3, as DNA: TGCGCCTCGAAGGAGTACACCGGGACAGGTCTCTACGAGCAGTACTTC.